This is a list of T cell receptor beta chains from one sample in a study of T-cell reconstitution after alpha-beta-depleted transplantation in children. One entry per CDR3 protein, called by TCRdb with MiXCR from the PCR reads. The table includes 330,000 or so distinct CDR3 sequences, 10% detected once. Sequenced material: PBMCs from the stem cell graft donor, taken from the stem cell graft. These receptors all stem from a human donor who donated a stem cell graft to a child with acute lymphoblastic leukemia. Both conserved end residues are part of each CDR3. A D gene is named only where the DNA matches it firmly. Size tells how often a clone was seen (once, few, many) or the class of an expanded clone, and some rows leave it out.

D: TRBD1
J: TRBJ1-2
size: -
V: TRBV9
CDR3: CASSVFSGGGNGYTF
DNA: TGTGCCAGCAGCGTTTTCTCAGGGGGCGGGAATGGCTACACCTTC

D: -
J: TRBJ2-7
size: few
V: TRBV19
CDR3: CASRGGGAAYEQYF
DNA: TGTGCCAGTCGCGGTGGGGGGGCCGCCTACGAGCAGTACTTC

D: -
J: TRBJ2-1
size: -
V: TRBV6-2/TRBV6-3
CDR3: CASTYRHSYNEQFF
DNA: TGTGCCAGCACGTATAGACACTCCTACAATGAGCAGTTCTTC

D: -
J: TRBJ2-5
size: many
V: TRBV5-6
CDR3: CASSFAETQYF
DNA: TGTGCCAGCAGCTTTGCGGAGACCCAGTACTTC

D: TRBD2
J: TRBJ2-3
size: few
V: TRBV29-1
CDR3: CSVGLAGGGPDTQYF
DNA: TGCAGCGTTGGCCTAGCGGGAGGCGGCCCAGATACGCAGTATTTT

D: TRBD1
J: TRBJ1-6
size: many
V: TRBV6-5
CDR3: CASSRQGLNSPLHF
DNA: TGTGCCAGCAGTCGACAGGGGCTTAATTCACCCCTCCACTTT

D: TRBD1
J: TRBJ1-1
size: many
V: TRBV3-1
CDR3: CASSQQGGGTEAFF
DNA: TGTGCCAGCAGCCAACAGGGGGGAGGCACTGAAGCTTTCTTT

D: TRBD1
J: TRBJ2-3
size: many
V: TRBV10-3
CDR3: CAISEPGQRTDTQYF
DNA: TGTGCCATCAGCGAACCGGGACAGCGCACAGATACGCAGTATTTT

D: -
J: TRBJ1-2
size: few
V: TRBV4-2
CDR3: CASSQRAGEGYGGYTF
DNA: TGTGCCAGCAGCCAGCGGGCAGGGGAGGGCTATGGGGGCTACACCTTC

D: -
J: TRBJ1-6
size: -
V: TRBV18
CDR3: CASSTQSGSNSPLHF
DNA: TGTGCCAGCTCGACCCAAAGTGGGAGCAATTCACCCCTCCACTTT

D: TRBD1
J: TRBJ2-7
size: -
V: TRBV5-1
CDR3: CASSSPRTGGTYEQYF
DNA: TGCGCCAGCAGTTCCCCTCGGACAGGGGGCACCTACGAGCAGTACTTC

D: -
J: TRBJ1-5
size: -
V: TRBV12-3/TRBV12-4
CDR3: CASSFVDRDQPQHF
DNA: TGTGCCAGCAGTTTCGTTGACCGCGATCAGCCCCAGCATTTT

D: -
J: TRBJ2-7
size: once
V: TRBV7-9
CDR3: CASSLPVHYEQYF
DNA: TGTGCCAGCAGCTTACCGGTACACTACGAGCAGTACTTC

D: -
J: TRBJ2-3
size: few
V: TRBV6-5
CDR3: CASSYSGTRHTDTQYF
DNA: TGTGCCAGCAGTTACTCCGGGACTCGGCACACAGATACGCAGTATTTT

D: TRBD1
J: TRBJ2-5
size: -
V: TRBV27
CDR3: CASSLYLGDRGLETQYF
DNA: TGTGCCAGCAGTTTATATCTCGGGGACAGGGGGCTGGAGACCCAGTACTTC

D: TRBD2
J: TRBJ2-1
size: -
V: TRBV20-1
CDR3: CSARRVQRGGSEQFF
DNA: TGCAGTGCTAGGAGGGTCCAGCGGGGGGGAAGTGAGCAGTTCTTC

D: -
J: TRBJ1-1
size: -
V: TRBV5-6
CDR3: CASSLVGRNTEAFF
DNA: TGTGCCAGCAGCTTGGTTGGCAGGAACACTGAAGCTTTCTTT

D: TRBD2
J: TRBJ2-7
size: few
V: TRBV11-2
CDR3: CASSLIQLGTSWHEQYF
DNA: TGTGCCAGCAGCTTAATACAGTTGGGGACTAGCTGGCACGAGCAGTACTTC

D: TRBD1
J: TRBJ1-3
size: -
V: TRBV4-1
CDR3: CASSRTGVPGNTIYF
DNA: TGCGCCAGCAGCCGTACAGGGGTTCCTGGAAACACCATATATTTT

D: TRBD1
J: TRBJ2-1
size: -
V: TRBV5-1
CDR3: CASSLVGQVNNEQFF
DNA: TGCGCCAGCAGCTTGGTGGGACAGGTAAACAATGAGCAGTTCTTC

D: TRBD2
J: TRBJ2-1
size: -
V: TRBV28
CDR3: CASSPGLAGDMNEQFF
DNA: TGTGCCAGCAGCCCGGGACTAGCGGGAGATATGAATGAGCAGTTCTTC

D: -
J: TRBJ2-1
size: many
V: TRBV7-9
CDR3: CASSFGPAYNEQFF
DNA: TGTGCCAGCAGCTTCGGTCCGGCCTACAATGAGCAGTTCTTC

D: -
J: TRBJ2-2
size: many
V: TRBV4-3
CDR3: CASSLRGTGELFF
DNA: TGCGCCAGCAGCCTCAGGGGCACCGGGGAGCTGTTTTTT

D: TRBD2
J: TRBJ2-1
size: -
V: TRBV20-1
CDR3: CSATGTGTSGRNEQFF
DNA: TGCAGTGCTACTGGTACCGGGACTAGCGGGAGAAATGAGCAGTTCTTC

D: -
J: TRBJ1-3
size: -
V: TRBV4-2
CDR3: CASSHRSALGGNTIYF
DNA: TGTGCCAGCAGCCACCGTAGCGCCCTAGGTGGAAACACCATATATTTT

D: TRBD2
J: TRBJ2-2
size: -
V: TRBV4-3
CDR3: CASSPRERGGTGELFF
DNA: TGCGCCAGCAGCCCGCGGGAGAGAGGTGGTACCGGGGAGCTGTTTTTT

D: -
J: TRBJ2-5
size: -
V: TRBV2
CDR3: CASKVQNQETQYF
DNA: TGTGCCAGCAAAGTCCAAAACCAAGAGACCCAGTACTTC

D: -
J: TRBJ1-5
size: few
V: TRBV5-5
CDR3: CASSFAGLSNQPQHF
DNA: TGTGCCAGCAGCTTCGCGGGGCTTAGCAATCAGCCCCAGCATTTT

D: TRBD1
J: TRBJ1-5
size: many
V: TRBV5-1
CDR3: CASSFGQGDQPQHF
DNA: TGTGCCAGCAGTTTCGGACAGGGCGATCAGCCCCAGCATTTT

D: TRBD2
J: TRBJ2-1
size: few
V: TRBV20-1
CDR3: CSARGSRTSRSSYNEQFF
DNA: TGCAGTGCTAGAGGGTCCCGGACTAGCCGAAGCTCCTACAATGAGCAGTTCTTC

D: TRBD2
J: TRBJ2-1
size: -
V: TRBV7-3
CDR3: CASSPHSGRIYNEQFF
DNA: TGTGCCAGCAGCCCTCATAGCGGGAGAATCTACAATGAGCAGTTCTTC

D: -
J: TRBJ2-7
size: few
V: TRBV27
CDR3: CASSLSMADNDYEQYF
DNA: TGTGCCAGCAGTTTATCGATGGCGGACAACGACTACGAGCAGTACTTC

D: -
J: TRBJ2-7
size: -
V: TRBV20-1
CDR3: CSVPKRGGSYEQYF
DNA: TGCAGTGTACCTAAAAGGGGCGGGTCCTACGAGCAGTACTTC

D: -
J: TRBJ2-4
size: many
V: TRBV12-3/TRBV12-4
CDR3: CASSLGGENIQYF
DNA: TGTGCCAGCAGTTTAGGGGGGGAAAACATTCAGTACTTC

D: -
J: TRBJ1-6
size: -
V: TRBV6-5
CDR3: CASSRAGTTINSPLHF
DNA: TGTGCCAGCAGTCGTGCCGGGACAACGATTAATTCACCCCTCCACTTT

D: -
J: TRBJ2-1
size: few
V: TRBV29-1
CDR3: CSVVGSHSYNEQFF
DNA: TGCAGCGTTGTGGGTAGCCACTCCTACAATGAGCAGTTCTTC

D: -
J: TRBJ2-7
size: many
V: TRBV4-2
CDR3: CASSLRRAGGFSYEQYF
DNA: TGTGCCAGCAGCCTGCGAAGGGCAGGTGGGTTCTCCTACGAGCAGTACTTC

D: TRBD1
J: TRBJ2-7
size: -
V: TRBV6-2/TRBV6-3
CDR3: CASSYVLGQAYEQYF
DNA: TGTGCCAGCAGTTACGTCCTCGGACAGGCCTACGAGCAGTACTTC

D: TRBD2
J: TRBJ2-7
size: -
V: TRBV4-2
CDR3: CASSQGVAGAYEQYF
DNA: TGTGCCAGCAGCCAAGGAGTAGCGGGTGCCTACGAGCAGTACTTC

D: -
J: TRBJ2-7
size: -
V: TRBV6-2/TRBV6-3
CDR3: CASSYGPGVDSYEQYF
DNA: TGTGCCAGCAGTTACGGTCCGGGGGTGGACTCCTACGAGCAGTACTTC

D: -
J: TRBJ2-7
size: -
V: TRBV7-9
CDR3: CALQSPDRRVYEQYF
DNA: TGTGCCTTGCAGTCCCCAGACCGCCGGGTTTACGAGCAGTACTTC

D: TRBD1
J: TRBJ2-1
size: -
V: TRBV12-3/TRBV12-4
CDR3: CASTQPGQGLHEQFF
DNA: TGTGCCAGCACCCAGCCCGGACAGGGACTGCATGAGCAGTTCTTC

D: TRBD2
J: TRBJ2-1
size: -
V: TRBV7-2
CDR3: CASSSGTSTYNEQFF
DNA: TGTGCCAGCAGCTCCGGGACTAGTACCTACAATGAGCAGTTCTTC

D: TRBD2
J: TRBJ2-1
size: few
V: TRBV20-1
CDR3: CSASRAGGHNEQFF
DNA: TGCAGTGCTAGTCGGGCGGGAGGTCACAATGAGCAGTTCTTC

D: -
J: TRBJ2-1
size: many
V: TRBV25-1
CDR3: CASSEYNEQFF
DNA: TGTGCCAGCAGTGAGTACAATGAGCAGTTCTTC

D: -
J: TRBJ2-2
size: many
V: TRBV7-6
CDR3: CASSPRRDGGPGELFF
DNA: TGTGCCAGCAGCCCGAGAAGGGACGGCGGACCCGGGGAGCTGTTTTTT

D: -
J: TRBJ2-2
size: few
V: TRBV7-3
CDR3: CASSPLPADGELFF
DNA: TGTGCCAGCAGCCCCCTTCCAGCCGACGGGGAGCTGTTTTTT

D: -
J: TRBJ1-1
size: few
V: TRBV2
CDR3: CASSELGAGAGEAFF
DNA: TGTGCCAGCAGTGAATTAGGGGCCGGGGCTGGTGAAGCTTTCTTT

D: -
J: TRBJ1-1
size: -
V: TRBV13
CDR3: CASSRNRVGTEAFF
DNA: TGTGCCAGCAGCCGAAACAGGGTGGGCACTGAAGCTTTCTTT

D: TRBD2
J: TRBJ2-1
size: few
V: TRBV11-2
CDR3: CASSSISGRGGNEQFF
DNA: TGTGCCAGCAGCTCCATTAGCGGGAGGGGGGGCAATGAGCAGTTCTTC

D: -
J: TRBJ2-7
size: many
V: TRBV20-1
CDR3: CSARPGGHEQYF
DNA: TGCAGTGCTAGACCCGGGGGCCACGAGCAGTACTTC

D: -
J: TRBJ2-1
size: few
V: TRBV2
CDR3: CASSVQGNNEQFF
DNA: TGTGCCAGCAGTGTACAGGGTAATAATGAGCAGTTCTTC

D: TRBD2
J: TRBJ2-3
size: -
V: TRBV20-1
CDR3: CSGREYGGTDTQYF
DNA: TGCAGTGGCCGGGAGTACGGGGGGACAGATACGCAGTATTTT

D: -
J: TRBJ2-5
size: few
V: TRBV5-1
CDR3: CASRVGPQETQYF
DNA: TGCGCCAGCAGGGTAGGACCCCAAGAGACCCAGTACTTC

D: -
J: TRBJ2-7
size: few
V: TRBV9
CDR3: CASSPRPTMIPTNQYF
DNA: TGTGCCAGCAGCCCAAGACCGACGATGATACCTACGAATCAGTACTTC

D: -
J: TRBJ1-1
size: few
V: TRBV7-2
CDR3: CASSFTGFRTEAFF
DNA: TGTGCCAGCAGCTTCACAGGTTTCAGGACTGAAGCTTTCTTT

D: -
J: TRBJ2-1
size: -
V: TRBV4-1
CDR3: CASSQNPVGPGQEFF
DNA: TGCGCCAGCAGCCAAAATCCAGTGGGTCCCGGCCAGGAGTTCTTC

D: TRBD2
J: TRBJ2-3
size: few
V: TRBV3-1
CDR3: CTSSPLAGLAGSTDTQYF
DNA: TGTACCAGCAGCCCGCTGGCGGGACTAGCGGGGAGCACAGATACGCAGTATTTT

D: -
J: TRBJ1-2
size: few
V: TRBV28
CDR3: CASSSLFGREANYGYTF
DNA: TGTGCCAGCAGTTCCTTATTCGGCAGGGAGGCAAACTATGGCTACACCTTC

D: -
J: TRBJ1-6
size: few
V: TRBV6-2/TRBV6-3
CDR3: CASSYSRDAGELSLHF
DNA: TGTGCCAGCAGTTACTCGAGGGACGCCGGGGAGTTATCCCTCCACTTT